The 25 T cell receptor beta chains given below trace back to one sample, sequenced in a study of Graves' ophthalmopathy and Graves' hyperthyroidism (dated by TCRdb to the late 2010s). TCRdb names Illumina HiSeq 2000 as the instrument used. For repertoire sequencing, the TCR beta CDR3 regions were amplified from RNA transcripts. The first round of RT-PCR was done with HTBI primers and the Qiagen OneStep RT-PCR kit, and was followed by a second round of multiplex PCR, then size selection and purification. TCRdb itself trimmed the public reads at Q25 with fastp, ran MiXCR and retained productive beta chains. When rows share a CDR3 protein, they turn into one entry using the most common DNA and genes. Here the sample has over a million distinct CDR3 sequences; around a third occur a single time. The ten biggest clones cover 11% of the sample. The sequenced material came from peripheral blood or thyroid tissue (not recorded which). Receptors were obtained from an adult man with Graves' hyperthyroidism.

The V gene is TRBV7-9, the J gene TRBJ2-7; 14 nucleotides line up with TRBD2. Germline V gene data show CDR1 as SEHNR and CDR2 as FQNEAQ (reference sequence). V was clipped by 5 bases and J by 3 bases; unmatched bases: 9. This CDR3 is built from 17 residues. As DNA, the CDR3 is TGTGCCAGCAGCCCGGGACTAGCGGGAGTCGGTGGCTACGAGCAGTACTTC. Residues: CASSPGLAGVGGYEQYF.

This clonotype was recorded at least ten times. The chain couples TRBV5-1 to TRBJ2-7; the D gene is possibly TRBD2 (5 bases). There are 13 residues in the CDR3. Germline V gene sequence: CDR1 SGHRS, CDR2 YFSETQ. Trimming left V 2 bases short and J 3 bases short, with 9 bases between. The CDR3 nucleotides are TGCGCCAGCAGCTTAACGGGAATCTACGAGCAGTACTTC. This encodes CASSLTGIYEQYF.

This clonotype was picked up a small number of times. The rearrangement uses TRBV7-9 and TRBJ1-1, with D possibly TRBD1 on 6 matching bases. Germline CDR1 and CDR2: SEHNR and FQNEAQ (reference sequence). This CDR3 spans 13 amino acids. V was pared by 5 bases and J by 6 bases, with 13 bases between. The CDR3 sequence is CASSVTGLAEAFF. The CDR3 region has the DNA TGTGCCAGCAGCGTTACAGGGTTGGCTGAAGCTTTCTTT. Combining the CDR3 with reference TRBV7-9 and TRBJ1-1 gives the whole variable domain DTGVSQNPRHKITKRGQNVTFRCDPISEHNRLYWYRQTLGQGPEFLTYFQNEAQLEKSRLLSDRFSAERPKGSFSTLEIQRTEQGDSAMYLCASSVTGLAEAFFGQGTRLTVV.

The genes are TRBV5-5 and TRBJ1-2; TRBD1 agrees at 8 bases. The ends lost 4 bases at V and 11 bases at J; junction bases unmatched: 10. Germline V gives CDR1 SGHKS, CDR2 YYEKEE (reference sequence). The CDR3 contains 13 residues. In nucleotides, the CDR3 is TGTGCCAGCAGCCCCTTAGGGGACAGGTCGTACACCTTC. Encoded protein: CASSPLGDRSYTF.

This clonotype was counted at least ten times. The V gene is TRBV14, the J gene TRBJ2-2, with 10 bases lining up with TRBD2. The J segment lost 6 bases and the V segment lost 3 bases, leaving 7 bases of the junction unmatched. This CDR3 is 16 amino acids long. Germline V gene data show CDR1 as SGHDN and CDR2 as FVKESK. The CDR3 sequence is CASSHSSGRVSGELFF. CDR3 DNA sequence: TGTGCCAGCAGCCACTCTAGCGGGAGAGTGTCCGGGGAGCTGTTTTTT.

The chain combines TRBV6-1 with TRBJ1-5, with D perhaps TRBD1 (5 bases). V was pared by 6 bases and J by 6 bases, with 12 bases between. From germline, CDR1 is MNHNS and CDR2 SASEGT. CDR3 length equals 13 residues. CDR3 loop: CASSGGRVQPQHF. CDR3 sequence (DNA): TGTGCCAGCAGCGGGGGGAGGGTTCAGCCCCAGCATTTT.

This clonotype was seen repeatedly, ten times or more. This chain uses TRBV15 with TRBJ2-5; the match to TRBD1 covers 7 bases. V was clipped by 7 bases and J by 3 bases; unmatched bases: 11. Germline CDR1 is LNHNV and CDR2 is YYDKDF (reference sequence). This CDR3 contains 15 residues. CDR3 region: CATKRRQGTKETQYF. The CDR3 DNA reads TGTGCCACCAAAAGGCGACAGGGTACGAAAGAGACCCAGTACTTC. The variable domain in full, completed from reference TRBV15 and TRBJ2-5, reads DAMVIQNPRYQVTQFGKPVTLSCSQTLNHNVMYWYQQKSSQAPKLLFHYYDKDFNNEADTPDNFQSRRPNTSFCFLDIRSPGLGDTAMYLCATKRRQGTKETQYFGPGTRLLVL.

This clonotype has a single count. The gene calls are TRBV7-2 and TRBJ2-3; 8 bases fit TRBD2. Germline V lookup: CDR1 SGHTA, CDR2 FQGNSA. The CDR3 is 17 amino acids. The junction had 18 bases not matched to a gene; V was cut back by 7 bases and J by 6 bases. This CDR3 is CASTGASGRPVPDTQYF. The CDR3 DNA reads as TGTGCCAGCACAGGGGCTAGCGGGCGTCCTGTTCCGGATACGCAGTATTTT. Complete variable domain (other parts from reference TRBV7-2 and TRBJ2-3): GAGVSQSPSNKVTEKGKDVELRCDPISGHTALYWYRQSLGQGLEFLIYFQGNSAPDKSGLPSDRFSAERTGGSVSTLTIQRTQQEDSAVYLCASTGASGRPVPDTQYFGPGTRLTVL.

This clonotype was observed at least ten times. The genes are TRBV7-9 and TRBJ2-2; D remains unclear. Germline V lookup: CDR1 SEHNR, CDR2 FQNEAQ (reference sequence). The CDR3 runs 13 residues. Deletions cut 6 bases from V and 5 bases from J, with 10 bases between. The CDR3 loop reads CASSRLGTGELFF. CDR3 nucleotide sequence: TGTGCCAGCAGTCGCCTAGGGACCGGGGAGCTGTTTTTT.

The count of this clonotype is one. This rearrangement joins TRBV20-1 to TRBJ2-5; D gene ambiguous. V lost 3 bases, J lost 2 bases, and 7 bases lay in between. CDR1 and CDR2 (germline): DFQATT, SNEGSKA (reference sequence). CDR3 length: 12 residues. Here the CDR3 reads CSARGWQETQYF. DNA for the CDR3: TGCAGTGCTAGGGGATGGCAAGAGACCCAGTACTTC.

The rearrangement links TRBV11-2 to TRBJ2-7; possibly TRBD2 for D (5 bases). The germline V gene encodes CDR1 SGHAT and CDR2 FQNNGV. This CDR3 has 14 amino acids. The germline V and J ends were trimmed by 2 bases and 4 bases, with 12 bases remaining between them. CDR3 nucleotides: TGTGCCAGCAGCTTATATGTGGGGAGTTACGAGCAGTACTTC. Its protein product is CASSLYVGSYEQYF.

This clonotype showed up just a few times. V is TRBV4-1 and J is TRBJ1-1, with TRBD1 matching 9 bases. This CDR3 spans 17 amino acids. Per the germline V gene, CDR1 is MGHRA and CDR2 is YSYEKL. Germline trimming cut 4 bases from V and 4 bases from J; bases unmatched to any gene: 13. The CDR3 reads CASSPRQGGYPGTEAFF. Written as DNA, the CDR3 is TGCGCCAGCAGCCCTAGACAGGGGGGCTACCCGGGCACTGAAGCTTTCTTT.

In its sample, this clonotype was seen many times. An end of the junction differs from the germline gene, which may be a read error. The V gene is TRBV5-1, the J gene TRBJ1-1, with D unclear. This CDR3 spans 13 amino acids. The germline V gene has CDR1 SGHRS and CDR2 YFSETQ. The CDR3 reads CASSDPMNTEAFF. Here the CDR3 DNA reads TGTGCCAGCAGCGACCCTATGAACACTGAAGCTTTCTTT.

This clonotype was recorded many times. This rearrangement joins TRBV15 to TRBJ1-2; D call uncertain. Germline CDR1 is LNHNV and CDR2 is YYDKDF (reference sequence). The CDR3 length is 15 residues. Between the trimmed V and J ends, which lost 0 bases and 4 bases, there was a span of 12 bases. The CDR3 coding sequence is TGTGCCACCAGCAGAGACAGGAGCGTCGGCTATGGCTACACCTTC. Protein: CATSRDRSVGYGYTF.

This chain uses TRBV12-3 or TRBV12-4 with TRBJ1-3; 8 nucleotides line up with TRBD1. The CDR3 sequence is 15 residues long. The V and J ends lost 5 bases and 7 bases, in that order; junction bases with no gene match: 10. The CDR3 sequence: CASSDSGGSHNTIYF. The CDR3 region has the DNA TGTGCCAGCAGTGATTCAGGGGGCAGTCACAACACCATATATTTT.

In its sample, this clonotype was seen many times. The rearrangement links TRBV15 to TRBJ1-5; D gene unclear. This CDR3 region has 15 residues. V dropped 6 bases and J dropped 0 bases, with 12 bases sitting between them. Germline-derived CDR1 and CDR2 are LNHNV and YYDKDF (reference sequence). The CDR3 DNA reads TGTGCCACCAGTAAAGACGGGGATAGCAATCAGCCCCAGCATTTT. Translated: CATSKDGDSNQPQHF.

Worth noting for this clonotype: A much larger clone lies one base from this, so it may be a read error. The chain employs TRBV13 and TRBJ1-1; 9 bases map to TRBD1. The CDR3 is made up of 15 amino acids. The germline V gene has CDR1 PRHDT and CDR2 FYEKMQ (reference sequence). With 5 bases clipped from V and 8 bases from J, the junction kept 12 bases outside the gene matches. As DNA, the CDR3 is TGTGCCAGCAGCGCGGGGGACAGGGTGGTCACCGAAGCTTTCTTT. Protein product: CASSAGDRVVTEAFF.

This clonotype was detected once. This chain connects TRBV25-1 to TRBJ2-5, with D possibly matching TRBD2 (7 bases). V was trimmed by 10 bases and J by 4 bases, leaving 22 bases between them. Germline assignment: CDR1 MGHDK and CDR2 SYGVNS. This CDR3 region has 15 residues. CDR3 amino acids: CATSSVGGARETQYF. The CDR3 nucleotides read TGTGCCACCTCGTCCGTTGGGGGGGCTAGAGAGACCCAGTACTTC.

The chain recombines TRBV18 with TRBJ1-2; 8 bases map to TRBD1. CDR1 is KGHSH, CDR2 LQKENI, per germline. This CDR3 spans 15 amino acids. Unmatched junction bases numbered 12, after V lost 4 bases and J lost 8 bases. CDR3 residues: CASSRTPGGREGYTF. The CDR3 nucleotides read TGTGCCAGCTCACGGACCCCAGGGGGCAGAGAAGGCTACACCTTC.

This clonotype was recorded at least ten times. The CDR3 loop reads CASSSTTPRTGGSKGYTF. CDR3 nucleotide sequence: TGTGCCAGTAGTTCCACAACTCCAAGGACAGGGGGAAGTAAAGGCTACACCTTC. The chain is built from TRBV19 and TRBJ1-2, with TRBD1 matching over 10 bases. Germline CDR1 LNHDA, CDR2 SQIVND (reference sequence). V was clipped by 5 bases and J by 8 bases; unmatched bases: 20. This CDR3 is 18 amino acids long.

This clonotype has a count of ten or more. This chain uses TRBV20-1 with TRBJ2-7; D is possibly TRBD1 (5 bases). The V end was cut by 3 bases, the J end by 3 bases, with 12 bases between. Germline lookup yields CDR1 DFQATT and CDR2 SNEGSKA (reference sequence). The length of the CDR3 is 13 residues. CDR3 bases: TGCAGTGCTAGGTGGCAGGGTGGCTACGAGCAGTACTTC. It yields the protein CSARWQGGYEQYF.

This clonotype has at least ten counts. The J gene is TRBJ1-2, the V gene TRBV10-3; D is ambiguous. The CDR3 spans 12 residues. The germline V gene has CDR1 ENHRY and CDR2 SYGVKD. V was trimmed by 4 bases and J by 7 bases, leaving 10 bases between them. The CDR3 region is CAISAVGGGYTF. CDR3 in DNA: TGTGCCATCAGTGCGGTGGGAGGTGGCTACACCTTC.

As to this clonotype: This may arise from a read error, as a much more abundant clone is one base away. V is TRBV9 and J is TRBJ1-1; possible D gene TRBD1, 6 bases. This CDR3 spans 15 amino acids. Germline CDR1 reads SGDLS; CDR2 reads YYNGEE. DNA for the CDR3: TGTGCCAGCAGCGTTTCTTCGGGGACAAACACTGAAGCTCTCTTT. This gives the protein CASSVSSGTNTEALF.

The gene calls are TRBV19 and TRBJ1-1; weak D call: TRBD1 (6 bases). V was pared by 6 bases and J by 0 bases, with 17 bases between. This CDR3 is 16 amino acids long. CDR1 LNHDA and CDR2 SQIVND come from the germline V gene (reference sequence). The CDR3 is CASSGGRPAMNTEAFF. As DNA, the CDR3 is TGTGCCAGTAGCGGGGGGCGTCCGGCCATGAACACTGAAGCTTTCTTT.

The rearrangement links TRBV25-1 to TRBJ1-2, with 8 bases lining up with TRBD1. Germline V gives CDR1 MGHDK, CDR2 SYGVNS. V shed 3 bases and J 4 bases; nucleotides not matched to a gene: 7. The CDR3 consists of 15 residues. CDR3 sequence: CASSDPGTGRYGYTF. The CDR3 nucleotides read TGTGCCAGCAGTGATCCCGGGACAGGTCGCTATGGCTACACCTTC.